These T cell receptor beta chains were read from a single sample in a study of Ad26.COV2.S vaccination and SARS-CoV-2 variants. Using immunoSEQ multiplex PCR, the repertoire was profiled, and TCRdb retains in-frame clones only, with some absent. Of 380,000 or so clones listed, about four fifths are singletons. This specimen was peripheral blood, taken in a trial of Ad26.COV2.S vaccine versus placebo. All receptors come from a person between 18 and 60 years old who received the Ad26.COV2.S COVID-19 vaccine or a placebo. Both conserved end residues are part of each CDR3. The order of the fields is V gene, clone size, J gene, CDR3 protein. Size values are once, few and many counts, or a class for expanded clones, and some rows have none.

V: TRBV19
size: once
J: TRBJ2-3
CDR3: CASTLPGRNGDTQYF

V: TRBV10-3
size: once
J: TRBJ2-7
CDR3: CAISQTVYEQYF

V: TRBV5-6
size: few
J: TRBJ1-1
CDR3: CASSLTGVGTEAFF

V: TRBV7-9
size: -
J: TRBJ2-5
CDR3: CASRGLVGETQYF

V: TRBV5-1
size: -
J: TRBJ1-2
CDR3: CASSFSGTGGDLPPGYTF

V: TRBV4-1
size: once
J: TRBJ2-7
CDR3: CASSQSDSLYEQYF

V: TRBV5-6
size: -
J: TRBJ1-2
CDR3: CASSFGGDYGYTF

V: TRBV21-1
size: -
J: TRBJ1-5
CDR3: CARKGRVNQPQHF

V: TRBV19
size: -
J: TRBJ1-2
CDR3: CASITGGGSYTF

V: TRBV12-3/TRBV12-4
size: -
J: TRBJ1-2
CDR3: CASTLGGFQGYTF

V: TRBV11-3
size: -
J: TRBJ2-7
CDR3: CASSFMGQGSYEQYF

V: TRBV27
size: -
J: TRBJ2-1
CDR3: CASRTVAGVAYNEQFF

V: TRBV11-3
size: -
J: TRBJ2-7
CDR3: CASSRQGGQREQYF

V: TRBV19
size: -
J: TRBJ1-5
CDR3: CASSPRQGAWYSNQPQHF

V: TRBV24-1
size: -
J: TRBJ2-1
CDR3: CATSDPGQGDNEQFF

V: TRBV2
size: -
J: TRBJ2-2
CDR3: CASRAKLQVTNTGELFF

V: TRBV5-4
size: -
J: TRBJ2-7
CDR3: CASSSPTSGGSEQYF

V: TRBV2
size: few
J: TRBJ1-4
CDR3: CASTSQTATNEKLFF

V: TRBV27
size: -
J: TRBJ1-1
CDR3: CASSWGRNTEAFF

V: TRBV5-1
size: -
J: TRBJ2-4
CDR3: CASSLNLAKNIQYF

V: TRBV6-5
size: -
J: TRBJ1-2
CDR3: CASTQGPSYGYTF

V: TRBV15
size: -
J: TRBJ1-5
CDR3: CATSRRGLGNQPQHF

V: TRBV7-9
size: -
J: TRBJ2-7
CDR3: CASSLERYEQYF

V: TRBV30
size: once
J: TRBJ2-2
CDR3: CAWSAGTGTNTGELFF

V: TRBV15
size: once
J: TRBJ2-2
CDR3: CATSSGGLGAGELFF

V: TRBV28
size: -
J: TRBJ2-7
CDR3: CASSSRREQYF

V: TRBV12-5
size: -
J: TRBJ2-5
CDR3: CASGLVTGSRLQETQYF

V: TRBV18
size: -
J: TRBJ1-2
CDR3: CASSQEGTYGYTF

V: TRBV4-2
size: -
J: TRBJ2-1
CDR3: CASSQDFHNEQFF

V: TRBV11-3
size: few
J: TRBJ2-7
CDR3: CASSFAGIEQYF

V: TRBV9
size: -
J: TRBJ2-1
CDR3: CASSVVSGGNEQFF

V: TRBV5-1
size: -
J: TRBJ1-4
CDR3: CASSLGGGPYNEKLFF

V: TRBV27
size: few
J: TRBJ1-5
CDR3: CASSLRGGNQPQHF